This T cell receptor beta chain appears in the sequencing data of a study of blood T cell repertoires in COVID-19. Across the study: PBMCs, B-cell-depleted T cells, or T cells provided the cDNA or gDNA that made up the material.

The CDR3 spans 16 residues. V shed 10 bases and J shed 0 bases, with 16 bases lying between them. Germline V gene sequence: CDR1 LNHDA, CDR2 SQIVND (reference sequence). Here immunoSEQ multiplex PCR was the method, and the copy in TCRdb shows in-frame clones only, minus some. The table has under 200,000 clones, roughly 85% seen once. The clonotype originates from a woman between 50 and 59 years old with COVID-19, enrolled during active disease. This rearrangement joins TRBV19 to TRBJ1-6; D gene uncertain. The sequencing input was peripheral blood. The CDR3 is CATTSATSSYNSPLHF. The CDR3 region has the DNA TGTGCCACCACCTCCGCAACGAGCTCCTATAATTCACCCCTCCACTTT.